The clone carrying this T cell receptor beta chain was detected a few times. Its specificity is unknown. Overall study results and limits: Whole repertoires were not studied in the larger cohort, only one V-J beta rearrangement. Tumor memory CD4+ T cell TCR gene usage was found to cluster with blood and lymph node memory CD4+ cells and with lymph node naive CD4+ cells.

Semi-nested PCR with Nested Universal Primer A followed constant-region reverse priming of full-length variable regions. TCRdb re-derived calls from the 5' RACE reads in MiXCR, one entry per CDR3 protein. This repertoire shows tens of thousands of distinct CDR3 sequences, approximately 27% found once; its top ten account for approximately 3.7%. Germline V gene sequence: CDR1 ENHRY, CDR2 SYGVKD. The V segment lost 3 bases and the J segment 8 bases; nucleotides outside the gene matches: 9. The CDR3 consists of 15 residues. The chain links TRBV10-3 to TRBJ2-1; 8 bases align to TRBD2. This TCR derives from a female donor with breast cancer. Material for sequencing was naive CD4+ T cells sorted from a lymph node. Subset denoted: naive CD4+ T cells, CD4+CD45RA+CD25-. The CDR3 region has the DNA TGTGCCATCAGTGAATGGCTAGCGGGCGAGGATGAGCAGTTCTTC. It specifies CAISEWLAGEDEQFF.